This TCR beta chain was obtained from a study of vaccination and CD4 T cells after COVID-19 (dated by TCRdb to 2022 to 2024). The study in broad terms: Convalescent patients had a positive SARS-CoV-2 result on nasal swab PCR, and of these patients, under ten had mild disease and one had severe disease. Post-vaccine blood samples were taken a median of approximately 70 days after the second vaccine dose, with a range of about 13 to 241 days. In more than eight COVID-19 convalescent patients and a handful of infection-naive healthy vaccine recipients, researchers compared the spike-specific CD4+ TCR repertoire from before mRNA vaccination with the repertoire from after. The convalescent cohort comprised six males and four females, including two Hispanic individuals, seven Caucasians, two Asians and one multiracial person. Participants received two doses of either the Pfizer-BioNTech BNT162b2 vaccine (n=8) or the Moderna mRNA-1273 vaccine (n=2). Post-COVID blood samples were collected from convalescent patients a median of roughly 100 days after diagnosis, with a range of about 35 to 161 days. For stimulating the cultures, overlapping spike peptide pools were used, derived from SARS-CoV-2 as well as from the common cold coronaviruses HCoV-NL63, HCoV-OC43 and HCoV-229E. In control cultures, a CEFX viral epitope pool was used as positive control, an HIV-1 Nef peptide pool was used as negative control, or no peptide was added.

The investigation overall reported the following: In convalescent patients, a median around 86% of post-vaccine SARS-CoV-2-reactive clones were detected only after vaccination, suggesting vaccine-specific priming. Of the vaccine-specific clones in convalescent patients, 304 of 307, or nearly all, reacted only to SARS-CoV-2 spike and did not cross-react with common cold coronaviruses. The study included relatively few convalescent patients and did not analyze early timepoints after natural infection. Although the median number of SARS-CoV-2-reactive clonotypes went up from roughly 22 after infection to some 40 after vaccination, the increase was not significant.

Taken from the germline V gene, the CDR1 and CDR2 loops are SGHRS and YFSETQ. The CDR3 sequence holds 16 residues, the cysteine and phenylalanine included. Left in the record is the CDR3 DNA by itself, 48 bases read in frame from the first base. Germline trimming amounts to 4 bases on V and 0 bases on J, with 6 as the count of junction bases outside the gene matches. The protocol used for the library was PCR. DNA from cultured CD4+ T cells was subjected to TCR sequencing with the Oncomine TCR Beta short-read assay at the Johns Hopkins FTIC core. The QIAamp micro DNA kit was used to extract genomic DNA from the cultured CD4+ T cells. Oncomine TCR Beta libraries from cultured CD4+ T cells were pooled using unique dual indexes and sequenced on an Illumina iSeq 100. The original pipeline was this. Non-productive sequences were removed, and CDR3s that did not start with C, did not end with F or W, or were shorter than 7 amino acids were discarded. Antigen-specific clonotypes were identified with the MANAFEST web application by comparing peptide-stimulated wells with reference and other culture wells. To be called positive, a clone needed an FDR below 0.05, an odds ratio above 5, and a productive frequency above 0.1% in at least two of three replicate wells. Cross-reactive clonotypes were defined as significantly expanded in both SARS-CoV-2 spike wells and at least one common cold coronavirus spike condition. Levenshtein distances (stringdist) and unrooted phylogenetic trees (ape) in R version 3.6.1 were used to assess CDR3 homology. TCRdb's own reprocessing of the public reads used fastp at Q25 and MiXCR and kept productive beta chains. Rows are unified per CDR3 protein, each entry keeping the most common DNA and genes. In this record, the V and J calls reflect TCRdb's handling and not the investigators' own analysis. In all, the sample holds 11,000 to 15,000 distinct CDR3 sequences, and roughly 42% of those were seen once. Roughly 15% of the sample is held by the ten biggest clonotypes.

Worth noting for this clonotype: Which antigen it targets is not known. One base away there is no much larger clone; base qualities are not given.

The label giving this sample's treatment or condition can be read as: 10-day PBMC culture with coronavirus spike peptide pools or control peptides (ViraFEST assay). To expand antigen-specific T cells with peptide pools and then pick out the expanded clonotypes through TCR sequencing, the study relied on the ViraFEST assay. The convalescent patients' positive SARS-CoV-2 PCR tests fell between March and December 2020, which was before the Alpha, Beta and Delta variants emerged in the United States. PBMCs were cultured at around 2 million per well in IMDM supplemented with about 5% human AB serum and about 9.6 IU/ml IL-2, with about 11 ug/ml peptide pools added. On days 3 and 7, half of the culture medium was replaced with fresh IL-2-containing medium. Once the cells had been in culture for less than 12 days, the EasySep CD4+ T cell isolation kit was used to isolate CD4+ T cells by negative selection. PBMCs were separated from whole blood using Ficoll-Paque Plus gradient centrifugation and then either used fresh or cryopreserved at -140C. Triplicate wells were generally used for each culture condition.

The sample was CD4+ T cells from blood, cultured in vitro. The sequence was collected from a human donor who had recovered from COVID-19. Recombination connected TRBV5-1 to TRBJ2-2; TRBD1 lines up with 7 middle nucleotides. The DNA sequence is as follows: TGCGCCAGCAGCACAGACAGGGTCGCGAACACCGGGGAGCTGTTTTTT. The translation is CASSTDRVANTGELFF.